One sample yielded the 22 T cell receptor beta chains listed below, sequenced in a study of blood T cell repertoires in COVID-19. Some clones are missing from TCRdb's copy, which holds only in-frame ones; the method was immunoSEQ multiplex PCR. Seen here are 250,000 to 300,000 clones, around 84% observed once, and the top ten hold 15% to 18%. The specimen was PBMCs or T cells enriched from blood (not recorded which). The receptor set was obtained from a man aged 18 to 29 who had recovered from COVID-19.

The V gene is TRBV5-4, the J gene TRBJ1-3, with D perhaps matching TRBD1 (5 bases). The CDR3 sequence is 12 residues long. From germline, CDR1 is SGHNT and CDR2 YYREEE (reference sequence). Between the trimmed V and J ends, which lost 4 bases and 5 bases, there was a span of 7 bases. The CDR3 DNA reads TGTGCCAGCAGCCCGGACAGAAACACCATATATTTT. Protein: CASSPDRNTIYF.

The chain has TRBV29-1 and TRBJ1-3; D not certain. V lost 6 bases, J lost 0 bases, and 6 bases lay in between. The CDR3 sequence is 12 residues long. CDR1 and CDR2 (germline): SQVTM, ANQGSEA. CDR3 amino acids: CSVIDSGNTIYF. As DNA, the CDR3 is TGCAGCGTCATAGACTCTGGAAACACCATATATTTT.

The rearrangement links TRBV29-1 to TRBJ1-1, with D possibly being TRBD1 (5 bases). V gave up 4 bases and J gave up 0 bases, with 9 bases separating them. The CDR3 length is 13 residues. Per the germline V gene, CDR1 is SQVTM and CDR2 is ANQGSEA. The CDR3 DNA reads as TGCAGCGTTGGTCAGGGCCTGAACACTGAAGCTTTCTTT. This gives the protein CSVGQGLNTEAFF.

Remarks on this clone: Other DNA sequences in this specimen translate into the identical CDR3. V gene TRBV2 combines with J gene TRBJ1-2, with TRBD1 as a possible D gene (5 bases). CDR1 is SNHLY and CDR2 is FYNNEI in the germline V gene. Trimming stripped 5 bases from V and 4 bases from J, with 8 bases between. This CDR3 region has 12 residues. The CDR3, as DNA: TGTGCCAGCAGTTCGACAGTCTATGGCTACACCTTC. Protein sequence: CASSSTVYGYTF. Full variable domain (remainder filled in from reference TRBV2 and TRBJ1-2): EPEVTQTPSHQVTQMGQEVILRCVPISNHLYFYWYRQILGQKVEFLVSFYNNEISEKSEIFDDQFSVERPDGSNFTLKIRSTKLEDSAMYFCASSSTVYGYTFGSGTRLTVV.

The V gene is TRBV6-5, the J gene TRBJ1-2; D ambiguous. V was trimmed by 7 bases and J by 4 bases, leaving 10 bases between them. This CDR3 is built from 12 residues. Germline V gene lookup returns CDR1 MNHEY and CDR2 SVGAGI. The CDR3 DNA is TGTGCCAGCATAAGGCCGGGCTATGGCTACACCTTC. As protein: CASIRPGYGYTF.

The sample holds one count of this clone. V gene TRBV12-3 or TRBV12-4 combines with J gene TRBJ1-1; D is undetermined. V was clipped by 3 bases and J by 7 bases, with 12 bases between them. The CDR3 sequence is 13 residues long. The CDR3 loop reads CASSFNRYGEAFF. DNA of the CDR3: TGTGCCAGCAGTTTTAACCGGTATGGTGAAGCTTTCTTT.

The chain links TRBV9 to TRBJ2-1; 7 bases fit TRBD2. The CDR3 sequence is 13 residues long. CDR1 SGDLS and CDR2 YYNGEE come from the germline V gene. V shed 3 bases and J 9 bases; nucleotides not matched to a gene: 6. CDR3 sequence: CASSGEGVGEQFF. The CDR3, as DNA: TGTGCCAGCAGCGGGGAGGGCGTCGGTGAGCAGTTCTTC.

The chain couples TRBV10-2 to TRBJ1-5, with 8 positions matching TRBD1. The CDR3 is 13 amino acids. The V segment lost 2 bases and the J segment 7 bases; nucleotides outside the gene matches: 1. The germline V gene encodes CDR1 WSHSY and CDR2 SAAADI. CDR3 DNA sequence: TGCGCCAGCAGTGAGACAGGGGGGCAGCCCCAGCATTTT. Translating it yields CASSETGGQPQHF.

The chain recombines TRBV6-2 or TRBV6-3 with TRBJ2-2; D unclear. This CDR3 spans 13 amino acids. Between the trimmed V and J ends, which lost 5 bases and 11 bases, there was a span of 15 bases. CDR1 is MNHEY and CDR2 is SVGEGT in the germline V gene. CDR3 bases: TGTGCCAGCAGTCCCCAGCCCCACAGTGAGCTGTTTTTT. Its translation is CASSPQPHSELFF.

The genes are TRBV4-1 and TRBJ2-7, with D unclear. The CDR3 loop spans 13 amino acids. V lost 3 bases to trimming and J lost 0 bases, with 6 bases between them. Germline V gene data show CDR1 as MGHRA and CDR2 as YSYEKL. In nucleotides, the CDR3 is TGCGCCAGCAGCCATGGCGGCTCCTACGAGCAGTACTTC. It specifies CASSHGGSYEQYF.

The chain uses TRBV15 and TRBJ2-7; TRBD1 aligns across 9 bases. From germline, CDR1 is LNHNV and CDR2 YYDKDF (reference sequence). CDR3 length equals 15 residues. The V gene end was trimmed by 3 bases and the J gene end by 3 bases; junction bases not matched to a gene: 6. The CDR3 loop is CATSSVTGGGYEQYF. For the CDR3, the DNA is TGTGCCACCAGCAGCGTCACAGGGGGCGGCTACGAGCAGTACTTC.

In its sample, this clone was seen a few times. Other DNA sequences in this specimen translate into the identical CDR3. This chain joins TRBV6-5 and TRBJ1-5; D is undetermined. Trimming removed 0 bases at V and 5 bases at J, with 5 bases between. In germline, CDR1 is MNHEY, CDR2 SVGAGI. CDR3 length: 13 residues. The CDR3 is CASSYSRDQPQHF. The DNA for the CDR3 is TGTGCCAGCAGTTACTCGAGGGATCAGCCCCAGCATTTT.

This chain uses TRBV5-6 with TRBJ2-7, with D unclear. The germline V and J ends were trimmed by 1 base and 7 bases, with 9 bases remaining between them. Germline CDR1 SGHDT, CDR2 YYEEEE. This CDR3 is 12 amino acids long. The CDR3: CASSLTSVEQYF. The CDR3 DNA reads as TGTGCCAGCAGCTTGACTTCGGTTGAGCAGTACTTC.

The chain carries TRBV12-5 and TRBJ2-7; possibly TRBD1 for D (6 bases). V lost 1 base, J lost 5 bases, and 12 bases lay in between. Per the germline V gene, CDR1 is LGHNT and CDR2 is FRNRAP. The CDR3 sequence is 14 residues long. The DNA for the CDR3 is TGTGCTAGTGGTTTGGGGCAGGGGTCCCACGAGCAGTACTTC. Translated, it gives CASGLGQGSHEQYF.

The chain employs TRBV5-8 and TRBJ2-1; the match to TRBD2 covers 9 bases. V trimming: 4 bases; J trimming: 0 bases; junction bases outside the gene matches: 8. CDR3 length: 17 residues. Germline CDR1 is SGHTS and CDR2 is YDEGEE. The CDR3 sequence: CASSLRTSAASYNEQFF. For the CDR3, the DNA is TGTGCCAGCAGCCTAAGGACTAGCGCTGCCTCCTACAATGAGCAGTTCTTC. Full variable domain (outside the CDR3, taken from reference TRBV5-8 and TRBJ2-1): EAGVTQSPTHLIKTRGQQATLRCSPISGHTSVYWYQQALGLGLQFLLWYDEGEERNRGNFPPRFSGRQFPNYSSELNVNALELEDSALYLCASSLRTSAASYNEQFFGPGTRLTVL.

The J gene is TRBJ1-4, the V gene TRBV10-3, with D possibly matching TRBD1 (5 bases). V lost 3 bases, J lost 1 base, and 12 bases lay in between. CDR1 is ENHRY and CDR2 is SYGVKD in the germline V gene. This CDR3 has 16 amino acids. The CDR3 reads CAISEGGTGTNEKLFF. The CDR3, as DNA: TGTGCCATCAGTGAAGGAGGGACGGGAACTAATGAAAAACTGTTTTTT.

The V gene is TRBV14, the J gene TRBJ1-1, with D uncertain. CDR3 length: 14 residues. Germline CDR1 reads SGHDN; CDR2 reads FVKESK. The ends were cut back, 2 bases at V and 2 bases at J, with 9 bases in the middle. The CDR3 spells CASSQFQANTEAFF. In nucleotides, the CDR3 is TGTGCCAGCAGCCAATTCCAGGCCAACACTGAAGCTTTCTTT.

CDR3 nucleotide sequence: TGTGCCAGCAGGTATGGGACAGTCAAAGTTCAGCCCCAGCATTTT. Its protein product is CASRYGTVKVQPQHF. The rearrangement uses TRBV28 and TRBJ1-5; 7 bases line up with TRBD1. Germline V gene sequence: CDR1 MDHEN, CDR2 SYDVKM. CDR3 size: 15 residues. Trimming at V came to 6 bases and at J to 6 bases, leaving 11 bases not matched to a gene.

The chain's CDR3 is CATRGGPSYEQYF. In nucleotides, the CDR3 is TGTGCCACCAGGGGAGGGCCCTCCTACGAGCAGTACTTC. The chain uses TRBV6-5 and TRBJ2-7; tentative D call: TRBD2 (7 bases). Germline values: CDR1 MNHEY, CDR2 SVGAGI. The CDR3 length is 13 residues. V lost 10 bases, J lost 0 bases, and 13 bases lay in between.

The table lists this clone with a few counts. The chain employs TRBV7-8 and TRBJ1-6, with a weak D call TRBD1 (6 bases). Germline lookup yields CDR1 SGHVS and CDR2 FQNEAQ. The CDR3 is 14 residues long. Trimming left V 5 bases short and J 10 bases short, with 15 bases between. CDR3 sequence (DNA): TGTGCCAGCAGCCTCAGACAGGCCTCGTCACCCCTCCACTTT. Translating gives CASSLRQASSPLHF.

V usage is TRBV5-1 and J usage is TRBJ2-1, with D possibly matching TRBD2 (5 bases). The CDR3 runs to 14 residues. Trimming removed 6 bases from V and 10 bases from J, with 20 bases in between. Germline CDR1 is SGHRS and CDR2 is YFSETQ. As DNA, the CDR3 is TGCGCCAGCACCCTTGGGTATCGGGATGAGGAGCAGTTCTTC. This translates into CASTLGYRDEEQFF. The entire variable domain, with the rest obtained from reference TRBV5-1 and TRBJ2-1, is as follows: KAGVTQTPRYLIKTRGQQVTLSCSPISGHRSVSWYQQTPGQGLQFLFEYFSETQRNKGNFPGRFSGRQFSNSRSEMNVSTLELGDSALYLCASTLGYRDEEQFFGPGTRLTVL.

Of note for this clone: One end of the junction varies from germline; a read error may be responsible. This chain links TRBV6-5 with TRBJ2-4, with 7 bases matching TRBD2. The CDR3 has 11 amino acids. Germline assignment: CDR1 MNHEY and CDR2 SVGAGI. CDR3 region: CASSSREGRLF. In DNA form, the CDR3 reads TGTGCCAGCAGCTCCAGGGAGGGCAGACTCTTC.